The 30 T cell receptor beta chains below come from one sample, sequenced in a study of regulatory T cells in long-lasting Graves disease. Specified time point: newly diagnosed GD, antithyroid drugs for less than 3 months. Generation of the TCR library employed RNA extracted from PBMCs. To make TCR beta libraries, researchers used iRepertoire HTBI primers and Arm-PCR of CDR3 regions. TCRdb re-derived calls from the multiplex PCR reads in MiXCR, one entry per CDR3 protein. There are about 530,000 distinct CDR3 sequences in the sample; roughly 16% occur only once, and about 25% lies in the top ten. The data also belong to a second study, concerning T cells in Graves' hyperthyroidism and ophthalmopathy.

This specimen consisted of peripheral blood mononuclear cells (PBMCs), obtained at new diagnosis, from a patient treated with antithyroid drugs. These receptors all come from a woman aged 40 to 65 with Graves disease.

This clonotype turned up a few times. The V and J genes are TRBV30 and TRBJ1-1; D is unresolved. The germline V gene has CDR1 GTSNPN and CDR2 SVGIG (reference sequence). The CDR3 has 14 residues. Trimming cost V 0 bases and J 3 bases, with 11 bases left between them. The CDR3 protein is CAWSVRSMDTEAFF. The CDR3, as DNA: TGTGCCTGGAGTGTAAGATCAATGGACACTGAAGCTTTCTTT.

This clonotype was found many times. The V and J genes are TRBV27 and TRBJ2-3; D gene uncertain. CDR1 MNHEY and CDR2 SMNVEV come from the germline V gene (reference sequence). Trimming shortened V by 5 bases and J by 0 bases, and 9 bases separated the two germline ends. The CDR3 is made up of 14 amino acids. CDR3 sequence: CASSVYQSTDTQYF. CDR3 nucleotide sequence: TGTGCCAGCAGTGTCTACCAGAGCACAGATACGCAGTATTTT.

A few counts support this clonotype. The chain uses TRBV6-1 and TRBJ1-3; a weak D match, TRBD1 (6 bases). V lost 7 bases to trimming and J lost 1 base, with 17 bases between them. The CDR3 has 16 amino acids. Germline V lookup: CDR1 MNHNS, CDR2 SASEGT. In nucleotides, the CDR3 is TGTGCCAGCATGAAGGGGGGGACACCATCTGGAAACACCATATATTTT. Residues: CASMKGGTPSGNTIYF.

This clonotype occurred many times. The chain recombines TRBV28 with TRBJ2-7; TRBD1 aligns across 10 bases. The V gene end was trimmed by 6 bases and the J gene end by 3 bases; junction bases not matched to a gene: 8. CDR1 and CDR2 (germline): MDHEN, SYDVKM. The CDR3 runs to 15 residues. CDR3 nucleotides: TGTGCCAGCAGGCAACCGGGACAGGGGTTCTACGAGCAGTACTTC. It yields the protein CASRQPGQGFYEQYF. The entire variable domain, with the rest obtained from reference TRBV28 and TRBJ2-7, is as follows: DVKVTQSSRYLVKRTGEKVFLECVQDMDHENMFWYRQDPGLGLRLIYFSYDVKMKEKGDIPEGYSVSREKKERFSLILESASTNQTSMYLCASRQPGQGFYEQYFGPGTRLTVT.

The chain recombines TRBV3-1 with TRBJ2-2, with TRBD2 identical over 12 bases. Germline V gene lookup returns CDR1 LGHDT and CDR2 YNNKEL (reference sequence). Trimming at V came to 10 bases and at J to 0 bases, leaving 3 bases not matched to a gene. The CDR3 extends over 15 amino acids. CDR3 loop: CAISSGGANTGELFF. In DNA, the CDR3 is TGTGCCATCTCTAGCGGGGGGGCGAACACCGGGGAGCTGTTTTTT.

The rearrangement joins TRBV27 to TRBJ2-2, with D maybe TRBD1 (6 bases). V was trimmed by 4 bases and J by 8 bases, leaving 11 bases between them. In germline, CDR1 is MNHEY, CDR2 SMNVEV (reference sequence). The CDR3 runs to 13 residues. The CDR3 nucleotides are TGTGCCAGCAGTTCAGGGGCAAGGGGGGAGCTGTTTTTT. Its translation: CASSSGARGELFF.

This clonotype has a count of ten or more. The chain is built from TRBV20-1 and TRBJ2-5; D unresolved. This CDR3 comprises 14 residues. Trimming took off 0 bases at V and 1 base at J, with 9 bases between the two ends. From germline, CDR1 is DFQATT and CDR2 SNEGSKA (reference sequence). CDR3 nucleotides: TGCAGTGCTAGAGACGGAAGCAGCCAAGAGACCCAGTACTTC. Its translation: CSARDGSSQETQYF.

This clonotype was counted at least ten times. The genes are TRBV7-8 and TRBJ2-3, with 11 bases lining up with TRBD2. Per the germline V gene, CDR1 is SGHVS and CDR2 is FQNEAQ. The CDR3 spans 16 residues. V gave up 5 bases and J gave up 4 bases; unmatched junction bases: 8. Written as DNA, the CDR3 is TGTGCCAGCAGCCGAGGGACTAGCGGTCTGGCAGATACGCAGTATTTT. Amino acid sequence: CASSRGTSGLADTQYF. Full variable domain (outside the CDR3, taken from reference TRBV7-8 and TRBJ2-3): GAGVSQSPRYKVAKRGQDVALRCDPISGHVSLFWYQQALGQGPEFLTYFQNEAQLDKSGLPSDRFFAERPEGSVSTLKIQRTQQEDSAVYLCASSRGTSGLADTQYFGPGTRLTVL.

This clonotype has more than one count but fewer than ten. The chain has TRBV12-3 or TRBV12-4 and TRBJ2-7; D is tentatively TRBD1 or TRBD2 (5 bases each). Trimming removed 4 bases at V and 6 bases at J, with 10 bases between. There are 12 residues in the CDR3. The chain's CDR3 is CASSWDRGEQYF. The CDR3, as DNA: TGTGCCAGCAGTTGGGACCGGGGCGAGCAGTACTTC.

This clonotype occurred many times. This chain uses TRBV3-1 with TRBJ1-1; no firm D call. In germline, CDR1 is LGHDT, CDR2 YNNKEL (reference sequence). There are 15 residues in the CDR3. Trimming cost V 4 bases and J 1 base, with 13 bases left between them. Here the CDR3 reads CASSPFRQQNTEAFF. The CDR3 nucleotides are TGTGCCAGCAGCCCTTTTAGGCAGCAGAACACTGAAGCTTTCTTT.

This clonotype was detected many times. The chain couples TRBV2 to TRBJ1-1; D is undetermined. V was shortened by 6 bases and J by 1 base, with 9 bases between the two germline ends. This CDR3 region has 13 residues. Germline lookup yields CDR1 SNHLY and CDR2 FYNNEI. The DNA for the CDR3 is TGTGCCAGCAGACTGGACGGGAACACTGAAGCTTTCTTT. Protein product: CASRLDGNTEAFF.

With respect to this clonotype: A much more abundant neighbour one base away suggests this may be a read error. This chain links TRBV5-1 with TRBJ1-3; TRBD1 agrees at 7 bases. J gave up 3 bases and V 0 bases, and 6 bases lay outside the gene matches. The length of the CDR3 is 16 residues. Germline-derived CDR1 and CDR2 are SGHRS and YFSETQ. In DNA form, the CDR3 reads TGCGCCAGCAGCTTGGAAGCGACAGGGTATGGAAACACCATATATTTT. It specifies CASSLEATGYGNTIYF.

Many counts were recorded for this clonotype. V usage is TRBV30 and J usage is TRBJ2-3; weak D call: TRBD2 (7 bases). V dropped 0 bases and J dropped 2 bases, with 9 bases sitting between them. Germline CDR1 is GTSNPN and CDR2 is SVGIG (reference sequence). This CDR3 comprises 14 residues. CDR3 in amino acids: CAWSVGGATDTQYF. The CDR3 DNA reads TGTGCCTGGAGTGTGGGGGGGGCCACAGATACGCAGTATTTT.

There are a few counts of this clonotype. The V call is TRBV20-1, the J call TRBJ1-3; no clear D. The CDR3 sequence is 14 residues long. Germline V gene sequence: CDR1 DFQATT, CDR2 SNEGSKA (reference sequence). V lost 3 bases and J 3 bases, leaving 12 bases between the germline ends. The CDR3 loop is CSARDLMSGNTIYF. Here the CDR3 DNA reads TGCAGTGCTAGGGACCTCATGAGTGGAAACACCATATATTTT.

Comments on this clonotype: A single base separates this from a much larger clone, so it may be a read error. J is TRBJ1-1 and V is TRBV5-1; 7 bases line up with TRBD1. The CDR3 runs 15 residues. Per the germline V gene, CDR1 is SGHRS and CDR2 is YFSETQ. CDR3 residues: CANSAGQAMNTEAFF. CDR3 bases: TGCGCCAACAGCGCAGGACAGGCAATGAACACTGAAGCTTTCTTT.

The gene calls are TRBV28 and TRBJ2-7; the match to TRBD1 covers 8 bases. The CDR3 is 16 residues long. Per germline, CDR1 MDHEN and CDR2 SYDVKM. The V segment lost 6 bases and the J segment 5 bases; nucleotides outside the gene matches: 15. The CDR3 here is CASRHRKSGGSHEQYF. In nucleotides, the CDR3 is TGTGCCAGCAGACACCGCAAGTCAGGGGGCAGCCACGAGCAGTACTTC.

Only a few counts were recorded for this clonotype. The CDR3 nucleotides are TGCGCCAGCAGCCAAGTATTTGGGACAGCTGAAGCTTTCTTT. The encoded protein is CASSQVFGTAEAFF. This sequence joins TRBV4-1 and TRBJ1-1, with 7 nucleotides matching TRBD1. Germline CDR1 reads MGHRA; CDR2 reads YSYEKL. This CDR3 is 14 amino acids long. Unmatched junction bases numbered 5, after V lost 1 base and J lost 6 bases.

Ten or more counts support this clonotype. This chain joins TRBV20-1 and TRBJ2-5; the match to TRBD2 covers 16 bases. The CDR3 runs 16 residues. Germline V gene lookup returns CDR1 DFQATT and CDR2 SNEGSKA (reference sequence). CDR3 sequence (DNA): TGCAGCCCTTTGGGACTAGCGGGGGGGCCGGGGGAGACCCAGTACTTC. Amino acids: CSPLGLAGGPGETQYF.

This clonotype was seen a handful of times. This rearrangement joins TRBV29-1 to TRBJ1-2; weak D call: TRBD1 (6 bases). From germline, CDR1 is SQVTM and CDR2 ANQGSEA. V gave up 3 bases and J gave up 4 bases, with 15 bases separating them. CDR3 length: 14 residues. The CDR3 DNA reads as TGCAGCGTTGATGGGGGGGACAAAACCTATGGCTACACCTTC. It yields the protein CSVDGGDKTYGYTF.

This clonotype was picked up a small number of times. CDR3 in amino acids: CATSDTGGASGYTF. The CDR3 nucleotides are TGTGCCACCAGTGATACAGGGGGCGCGAGTGGCTACACCTTC. V and J are TRBV24-1 and TRBJ1-2; TRBD1 aligns across 9 bases. Germline lookup yields CDR1 KGHDR and CDR2 SFDVKD. V shed 3 bases, J shed 7 bases, and the junction held 5 bases outside the gene matches. The CDR3 is 14 amino acids.

In this sample, this clonotype turned up many times. V is TRBV9 and J is TRBJ1-1; no reliable D call. CDR3 length: 14 amino acids. Trimming shortened V by 1 base and J by 1 base, and 8 bases separated the two germline ends. CDR1 is SGDLS, CDR2 YYNGEE, per germline. The CDR3 bases are TGTGCCAGCAGCGTAAGGTCAGAGAACACTGAAGCTTTCTTT. This codes for CASSVRSENTEAFF.

In this sample, this clonotype turned up a few times. The rearrangement uses TRBV14 and TRBJ1-1; tentative D call: TRBD1 (6 bases). Trimming shortened V by 2 bases and J by 11 bases, and 9 bases separated the two germline ends. This CDR3 is 11 amino acids long. CDR1 and CDR2 from the germline V gene are SGHDN and FVKESK. CDR3 DNA: TGTGCCAGCAGCCAACAGGGGTTGGCTTTCTTT. This gives the protein CASSQQGLAFF. The whole variable domain, remainder taken from reference TRBV14 and TRBJ1-1, is EAGVTQFPSHSVIEKGQTVTLRCDPISGHDNLYWYRRVMGKEIKFLLHFVKESKQDESGMPNNRFLAERTGGTYSTLKVQPAELEDSGVYFCASSQQGLAFFGQGTRLTVV.

This clonotype was detected ten times or more. The genes are TRBV3-1 and TRBJ1-1; 7 bases match TRBD1. V gave up 2 bases and J gave up 3 bases; unmatched junction bases: 3. Germline lookup yields CDR1 LGHDT and CDR2 YNNKEL (reference sequence). This CDR3 is built from 14 residues. CDR3 amino acids: CASSQFTGDTEAFF. CDR3 DNA: TGTGCCAGCAGCCAATTTACAGGGGACACTGAAGCTTTCTTT.

As to this clonotype: Given a much more abundant clone one base away, this may be a read error. J is TRBJ2-7 and V is TRBV28, with 9 bases that match TRBD1. Looked up from germline, CDR1 is MDHEN and CDR2 is SYDVKM. With V trimmed by 3 bases and J by 3 bases, 12 bases remained unmatched. The CDR3 is made up of 17 amino acids. The CDR3 loop is CASSFGLVGQGFYEQYF. As DNA, the CDR3 is TGTGCCAGCAGTTTTGGGCTGGTGGGACAGGGATTCTACGAGCAGTACTTC.

This clonotype appeared a few times. The chain employs TRBV5-1 and TRBJ2-2, with D hard to call. V lost 0 bases, J lost 1 base, and 10 bases lay in between. Germline CDR1 and CDR2: SGHRS and YFSETQ. There are 16 residues in the CDR3. The CDR3: CASSLGSTVNTGELFF. For the CDR3, the DNA is TGCGCCAGCAGCTTGGGTTCGACTGTGAACACCGGGGAGCTGTTTTTT.

J is TRBJ2-1 and V is TRBV7-2; D call uncertain. The CDR3 runs 13 residues. CDR1 and CDR2 from the germline V gene are SGHTA and FQGNSA. V lost 5 bases to trimming and J lost 3 bases, with 8 bases between them. The CDR3 bases are TGTGCCAGCAGCACCGACGGCTACAATGAGCAGTTCTTC. Its translation: CASSTDGYNEQFF.

This chain joins TRBV13 and TRBJ2-2; D is uncertain. V was shortened by 0 bases and J by 5 bases, with 13 bases between the two germline ends. CDR1 is PRHDT, CDR2 FYEKMQ, per germline (reference sequence). The CDR3 runs to 16 residues. The chain's CDR3 is CASSLGGYHRTGELFF. For the CDR3, the DNA is TGTGCCAGCAGCTTAGGCGGATATCACCGAACCGGGGAGCTGTTTTTT.

The rearrangement uses TRBV4-1 and TRBJ1-1; TRBD1 matches at 9 bases. Germline trimming cut 3 bases from V and 3 bases from J; bases unmatched to any gene: 5. Germline CDR1 MGHRA, CDR2 YSYEKL. This CDR3 spans 15 amino acids. As DNA, the CDR3 is TGCGCCAGCAGCCAGCCCCGGGACAGGGACACTGAAGCTTTCTTT. Its translation is CASSQPRDRDTEAFF.

This clonotype was seen only a few times. V is TRBV3-1 and J is TRBJ2-7; tentatively, D is TRBD2 (6 bases). V was clipped by 1 base and J by 3 bases, with 13 bases between them. Germline-derived CDR1 and CDR2 are LGHDT and YNNKEL (reference sequence). This CDR3 is 15 amino acids long. This CDR3 is CASSQGTIKYYEQYF. CDR3 DNA sequence: TGTGCCAGCAGCCAAGGGACTATTAAATACTACGAGCAGTACTTC.

This clonotype was seen repeatedly, ten times or more. CDR3 coding DNA: TGTGCCAGCACTTCGGGACTAGCGGGTTTTAGCTCCTACAATGAGCAGTTCTTC. Its protein product is CASTSGLAGFSSYNEQFF. The chain uses TRBV28 and TRBJ2-1; 12 positions agree with TRBD2. Germline V gene data show CDR1 as MDHEN and CDR2 as SYDVKM. This CDR3 is built from 18 residues. V gave up 7 bases and J gave up 0 bases; unmatched junction bases: 10.